The clone carrying this TCR beta chain was found a few times. Its antigen remains unknown. ViraFEST used viral peptide pools to expand antigen-specific CD4+ T cells before sequencing. Once cultured for 10 days, the cells underwent separation to obtain CD4+ T cells. Nucleocapsid antibody tests were negative, and the vaccine recipients had no prior SARS-CoV-2 infection. PBMC were cultured at around 2 million per well with 9.5 to 10 IU/ml IL-2 and around 9 ug/ml peptides. This specimen belongs to a study of vaccination effects on CD4 cells after COVID-19. V trimming: 4 bases; J trimming: 10 bases; junction bases outside the gene matches: 8. In germline, CDR1 is MNHEY, CDR2 SVGEGT. The CDR3 covers 13 residues. Produced via immunoSEQ multiplex PCR; TCRdb's table is partial and in-frame only. The table records some 41,000 clones, around 78% of them present only once.

This TCR came from a human donor who received a COVID-19 vaccine. The chain recombines TRBV6-2 or TRBV6-3 with TRBJ1-1; 8 bases fit TRBD1. Sequenced material: CD4+ T cells from PBMCs cultured with SARS-CoV-2 spike peptides, taken before COVID-19 vaccination. Here the CDR3 reads CASSLDQGARAFF. The CDR3 DNA sequence: TGTGCCAGCAGTTTGGACCAGGGGGCAAGAGCTTTCTTT.